Listed below are T cell receptor beta chains from one sample, sequenced in a study of T cell changes during pregnancy in multiple sclerosis. Repertoires were generated with immunoSEQ multiplex PCR, while TCRdb's copy carries only in-frame clones and drops some. The table has 85,000 to 130,000 clones, roughly 92% seen once. The source was peripheral blood, collected in the second trimester of pregnancy. The source is a female donor with multiple sclerosis, enrolled in a pregnancy study. Both conserved end residues are part of each CDR3. D genes are given only for firm matches. The size field is filled for only some rows; it gives once, few, many or a size class.

d_gene	abundance	v_gene	j_gene	len	CDR3aa	CDR3nt
-	few	TRBV7-8	TRBJ1-1	16	CASSYRTALMNTEAFF	TGTGCCAGCAGCTATAGGACAGCCTTGATGAACACTGAAGCTTTCTTT
-	-	TRBV19	TRBJ1-1	15	CASSRRNKGGTEAFF	TGTGCCAGTAGTCGTCGCAATAAAGGAGGCACTGAAGCTTTCTTT
TRBD1	-	TRBV19	TRBJ2-7	13	CASSVAGGYEQYF	TGTGCCAGTAGTGTGGCAGGGGGCTACGAGCAGTACTTC
TRBD2	-	TRBV5-4	TRBJ2-3	15	CASSIGTSGTDTQYF	TGTGCCAGCAGCATCGGGACTAGCGGTACAGATACGCAGTATTTT
-	-	TRBV28	TRBJ1-1	14	CASSFAGASTEAFF	TGTGCCAGCAGTTTCGCAGGGGCGAGCACTGAAGCTTTCTTT
TRBD1	-	TRBV19	TRBJ1-2	17	CASTMSGTGNRVFGYTF	TGTGCCAGTACCATGTCAGGGACAGGGAATAGAGTTTTTGGCTACACCTTC
-	-	TRBV30	TRBJ2-1	13	CAWLNLANNEQFF	TGTGCCTGGCTCAATCTAGCGAACAATGAGCAGTTCTTC
TRBD2	-	TRBV7-3	TRBJ2-3	16	CASSIGLDGGTDTQYF	TGTGCCAGCAGCATAGGACTAGATGGCGGCACAGATACGCAGTATTTT
-	-	TRBV2	TRBJ1-1	15	CASSEGRPRGTEAFF	TGTGCCAGCAGTGAAGGGAGACCGCGGGGAACTGAAGCTTTCTTT
TRBD2	-	TRBV13	TRBJ2-7	13	CASSWGSSGAMYF	TGTGCCAGCAGCTGGGGTTCTAGCGGGGCCATGTACTTC
-	-	TRBV6-6	TRBJ1-2	15	CASSSPGGGSYGYTF	TGTGCCAGCAGTTCCCCTGGGGGCGGGAGCTATGGCTACACCTTC
-	-	TRBV18	TRBJ2-7	13	CASSLTEPWEQYF	TGTGCCAGCTCGCTAACTGAGCCCTGGGAGCAGTACTTC
TRBD1	-	TRBV7-8	TRBJ2-5	15	CASSVGQGAGETQYF	TGTGCCAGCAGCGTGGGACAGGGGGCCGGGGAGACCCAGTACTTC
TRBD2	-	TRBV5-1	TRBJ2-1	15	CASSSGLAGYNEQFF	TGCGCCAGCAGCTCGGGACTAGCAGGATACAATGAGCAGTTCTTC
TRBD1	-	TRBV5-6	TRBJ2-2	15	CASSWGQGNTGELFF	TGTGCCAGCAGCTGGGGACAGGGAAACACCGGGGAGCTGTTTTTT
-	-	TRBV2	TRBJ1-5	13	CASSAVRAGPQHF	TGTGCCAGCAGTGCTGTCAGGGCCGGGCCCCAGCATTTT